This entry features one T cell receptor (beta chain) sequence. Its specific antigen is unknown. The record has no base qualities; no much larger clone is one base away. Taken from cysteine to phenylalanine, the CDR3 has 17 residues. Only the CDR3 part of the read is kept: 51 bases, read in frame from the first base. CDR1 ENHRY and CDR2 SYGVKD are derived from the germline V gene. Relative to germline, V is missing 3 bases and J is missing 7 bases, with 11 bases of the junction outside any gene match. TCRbeta CDR3 regions were amplified from genomic DNA using the immunoSEQ Assay, a bias-controlled multiplex PCR. As for the original processing: The number of nucleated cells in each sample was estimated by amplification of reference gene primers within the assay. To quantify the absolute abundance of each unique TCRbeta CDR3 rearrangement, sequence reads were collapsed and filtered. For each sample, productive Simpson clonality was calculated as the square root of Simpson's diversity index over productive rearrangements. TCRdb re-hosts the immuneACCESS table, in-frame sequences only. Its copies lack some clones; in the studies checked, an unresolved V gene accounts for under half of them, and the cause for the rest is not known. The D gene and trimming were derived from the DNA, and the V and J assignments and clone size from that table. Present in this sample are 25,000 to 35,000 clones, roughly 87% of which were seen just once. The ten largest clonotypes hold approximately 7.9% of the sample.

The data were obtained in a study of blood T cell repertoires in COVID-19 (dated by TCRdb to 2020 to 2022). Study-level background: The collaborator samples originated in the United States, Italy and Spain and spanned the acute and convalescent phases of COVID-19. A freely available public database, intended as a resource for researchers studying the immune response to SARS-CoV-2, is where the repertoires were released. The dataset comprised deeply sampled blood TCRbeta repertoires from subjects exposed to, actively infected with, or recovered from COVID-19. The prospective study material was composed of cDNA or gDNA derived from T cells, B-cell-depleted T cells, or PBMCs. A de-identified subject ID, COVID-19 status, age in years and sex were almost always included in the sample metadata. Where available, HLA class I and class II types were obtained from metadata supplied by the sample provider rather than from assay-based typing. Samples came from the ongoing ImmuneRACE study (first 160 participants) plus 1,254 subjects from 6 global collaborators.

The research as a whole found: The amount of clinical and demographic metadata varied by source and participant and was provided uncurated.

One collaborating source in Seattle enrolled patients during active infection and followed them longitudinally through the course of disease. Each collaborating institution followed its own protocols to collect whole blood in K2EDTA tubes. For TCRbeta analysis, collaborators shipped samples as frozen whole blood, isolated PBMCs, or DNA extracted from either of those sample types. The chain is encoded by TRBV10-3 joined to TRBJ1-5; TRBD1 lines up with 11 middle nucleotides. The receptor was derived from a man between 60 and 75 years old with COVID-19, enrolled during active disease. Sequencing input: peripheral blood. The CDR3 protein is CAISDNERTGGRQPQHF. The DNA reads TGTGCCATCAGTGATAATGAGAGGACAGGGGGCCGCCAGCCCCAGCATTTT.